This T cell receptor beta chain is drawn from a study of technical replicates of blood from several donors. CDR1 and CDR2 from the germline V gene are SGHRS and YFSETQ. V was clipped by 4 bases and J by 0 bases; unmatched bases: 9. The CDR3 spans 16 residues. This table comes from immunoSEQ multiplex PCR, and its TCRdb copy is limited to in-frame clones, with some not included. The sample lists about 74,000 clones, over 75% seen once, with about 4% in the top ten. The receptor was isolated from a human donor in good health. Some clones in this sample may be carry-over from other donors' samples. This sequence joins TRBV5-1 and TRBJ2-5; 7 bases agree with TRBD1. The source material was PBMCs. The CDR3 sequence is CASSIGTAKYQETQYF. The DNA for the CDR3 is TGCGCCAGCAGCATAGGGACAGCCAAGTACCAAGAGACCCAGTACTTC.